The next 23 T cell receptor beta chains were all read from a single sample in a study of regulatory T cells in long-lasting Graves disease. Time point here: newly diagnosed GD, antithyroid drugs for less than 3 months. The TCR library was prepared using RNA isolated from PBMCs. The authors built TCR beta libraries using iRepertoire HTBI primers and Arm-PCR of CDR3 regions. TCRdb re-called the multiplex PCR reads with MiXCR, one entry per CDR3 protein. The sample records approximately 300,000 distinct CDR3 sequences, under 20% being singletons. The material sequenced was peripheral blood mononuclear cells (PBMCs), taken at new diagnosis, from a patient treated with antithyroid drugs. Source of these receptors: a female donor with Graves disease.

The table lists this clonotype with many counts. This chain joins TRBV20-1 and TRBJ2-5; D call uncertain. Trimming removed 5 bases at V and 1 base at J, with 5 bases between. The germline CDR1 and CDR2 sequences are DFQATT and SNEGSKA (reference sequence). The length of the CDR3 is 11 residues. CDR3 in DNA: TGCAGTGCTGAGATCCAAGAGACCCAGTACTTC. Amino acid sequence: CSAEIQETQYF.

This clonotype has a count of ten or more. The chain joins TRBV14 to TRBJ1-1, with D possibly matching TRBD1 (5 bases). Per the germline V gene, CDR1 is SGHDN and CDR2 is FVKESK. CDR3 length: 14 residues. Trimming shortened V by 3 bases and J by 0 bases, and 8 bases separated the two germline ends. The CDR3 here is CASSQDTVNTEAFF. Written as DNA, the CDR3 is TGTGCCAGCAGCCAGGACACAGTGAACACTGAAGCTTTCTTT.

By proportion, this clonotype is medium-sized. V gene TRBV12-3 or TRBV12-4 combines with J gene TRBJ2-7, with D unclear. Trimming took 4 bases from V and 4 from J, leaving 14 bases between them. This CDR3 comprises 14 residues. The CDR3 here is CASSSNGWGYEQYF. The CDR3 nucleotides read TGTGCCAGCAGTTCTAACGGGTGGGGATACGAGCAGTACTTC.

This clonotype was recorded a few times. The chain links TRBV9 to TRBJ2-7; D may match TRBD1 or TRBD2 (5 bases each). The germline V gene encodes CDR1 SGDLS and CDR2 YYNGEE. The CDR3 has 14 amino acids. The V and J ends lost 3 bases and 2 bases respectively, with 12 bases between them. The CDR3, as DNA: TGTGCCAGCAGCGCCGGGACCCGGCCCTACGAGCAGTACTTC. Translated: CASSAGTRPYEQYF.

Only a few counts were recorded for this clonotype. The V call is TRBV6-5, the J call TRBJ1-3; no clear D gene. CDR1 and CDR2 (germline): MNHEY, SVGAGI. Trimming removed 0 bases at V and 3 bases at J, with 9 bases between. This CDR3 contains 15 residues. Here the CDR3 DNA reads TGTGCCAGCAGTTACTCCCCCAGAGGTGGAAACACCATATATTTT. Protein product: CASSYSPRGGNTIYF.

The chain couples TRBV28 to TRBJ2-7; unclear D gene. The CDR3 totals 15 residues. Per the germline V gene, CDR1 is MDHEN and CDR2 is SYDVKM. Trimming shortened V by 7 bases and J by 3 bases, and 19 bases separated the two germline ends. The CDR3 DNA sequence: TGTGCCAGCACTAGAATTTCAGGAGACTTCTACGAGCAGTACTTC. Amino acids: CASTRISGDFYEQYF.

In this sample, this clonotype turned up many times. The chain is built from TRBV12-3 or TRBV12-4 and TRBJ2-7, with unresolved D. With 3 bases removed from V and 5 bases from J, the gap between germline ends came to 20 bases. The CDR3 totals 16 residues. This CDR3 is CASSFPGSRKSHEQYF. As DNA, the CDR3 is TGTGCCAGCAGTTTCCCAGGTTCGAGAAAATCCCACGAGCAGTACTTC.

This clonotype was found many times. The V call is TRBV30, the J call TRBJ2-7, with D perhaps assigned TRBD1 or TRBD2 (6 bases each). Germline loops: CDR1 GTSNPN, CDR2 SVGIG (reference sequence). The CDR3 has 14 residues. Trimming stripped 1 base from V and 6 bases from J, with 16 bases between. CDR3 residues: CAWSGPRGLREQYF. CDR3 sequence (DNA): TGTGCCTGGAGTGGGCCCCGGGGGCTCCGCGAGCAGTACTTC.

The table lists this clonotype with many counts. The chain employs TRBV24-1 and TRBJ2-5; D gene ambiguous. The germline V gene has CDR1 KGHDR and CDR2 SFDVKD. CDR3 length equals 13 residues. The V gene lost 5 bases and the J gene lost 4 bases, with 10 bases spanning the gap. Written as DNA, the CDR3 is TGTGCCACCAGTGGGGGTACGGTAGAGACCCAGTACTTC. Encoded protein: CATSGGTVETQYF.

The sample holds many counts of this clonotype. V usage is TRBV19 and J usage is TRBJ1-5; D is unclear. Germline assignment: CDR1 LNHDA and CDR2 SQIVND (reference sequence). The CDR3 runs 15 residues. V gave up 5 bases and J gave up 5 bases, with 16 bases separating them. The CDR3 protein is CASSSGGQTYQPQHF. The CDR3 DNA reads TGTGCCAGTAGTTCCGGAGGTCAGACCTATCAGCCCCAGCATTTT.

This clonotype was found a few times. The J gene is TRBJ2-7, the V gene TRBV20-1, with 8 bases aligning to TRBD2. This CDR3 contains 15 residues. V trimming: 0 bases; J trimming: 5 bases; junction bases outside the gene matches: 9. Germline V gene lookup returns CDR1 DFQATT and CDR2 SNEGSKA (reference sequence). CDR3 in amino acids: CSARDISGKADEQYF. The CDR3 DNA sequence: TGCAGTGCTAGAGATATTAGCGGGAAAGCGGACGAGCAGTACTTC.

This clonotype was recorded many times. The rearrangement links TRBV3-1 to TRBJ2-7; D possibly corresponds to TRBD1 (6 bases). This CDR3 has 16 amino acids. Trimming took off 1 base at V and 3 bases at J, with 16 bases between the two ends. CDR1 and CDR2 from the germline V gene are LGHDT and YNNKEL (reference sequence). Written as DNA, the CDR3 is TGTGCCAGCAGCCAAGGCGGACAGTATTCCAACTACGAGCAGTACTTC. This gives the protein CASSQGGQYSNYEQYF.

This clonotype was seen at least ten times. The chain combines TRBV6-1 with TRBJ2-5; the match to TRBD2 covers 7 bases. V dropped 8 bases and J dropped 5; count of bases not matched to a gene: 8. There are 13 residues in the CDR3. The germline V gene encodes CDR1 MNHNS and CDR2 SASEGT. In DNA form, the CDR3 reads TGTGCCAGCTGGCGCGGGGGTAGGGAGACCCAGTACTTC. Translated: CASWRGGRETQYF.

This clonotype was counted many times. The rearrangement links TRBV5-1 to TRBJ1-2, with D possibly being TRBD1 (5 bases). Germline V lookup: CDR1 SGHRS, CDR2 YFSETQ. This CDR3 has 16 residues. The V and J ends lost 5 bases and 6 bases respectively, with 23 bases between them. The CDR3 loop is CASSLSGAILSDGYTF. CDR3 nucleotide sequence: TGCGCCAGCAGTTTGTCCGGGGCGATACTATCAGATGGCTACACCTTC.

There are many counts of this clonotype. The J gene is TRBJ2-7, the V gene TRBV2; 9 nucleotides align to TRBD1. The CDR3 sequence is 16 residues long. The germline CDR1 and CDR2 sequences are SNHLY and FYNNEI. V lost 0 bases and J lost 4; bases outside the gene matches: 7. The CDR3 sequence is CASSEAGGQGVYEQYF. CDR3 nucleotide sequence: TGTGCCAGCAGTGAAGCAGGGGGACAGGGAGTTTACGAGCAGTACTTC.

The chain has TRBV4-1 and TRBJ2-1; 7 bases map to TRBD2. The germline V gene has CDR1 MGHRA and CDR2 YSYEKL. This CDR3 region has 17 residues. V dropped 1 base and J dropped 2; count of bases not matched to a gene: 8. The chain's CDR3 is CASSQATAGDPYNEQFF. CDR3 in DNA: TGCGCCAGCAGCCAAGCTACGGCGGGAGACCCCTACAATGAGCAGTTCTTC.

This clonotype showed up many times. In DNA, the CDR3 is TGTGCCAGCAGCGAACGGACTAGCGCGGGAGCACGAGGCGAGCAGTACTTC. Translation: CASSERTSAGARGEQYF. The chain is built from TRBV6-1 and TRBJ2-7; 9 bases are a match to TRBD2. The CDR3 spans 17 residues. V lost 6 bases to trimming and J lost 6 bases; unmatched junction nucleotides: 18. From germline, CDR1 is MNHNS and CDR2 SASEGT.

This clonotype was detected a few times. The chain recombines TRBV12-3 or TRBV12-4 with TRBJ2-7, with D possibly being TRBD1 or TRBD2 (5 bases each). This CDR3 is built from 14 residues. V was cut by 2 bases and J by 4 bases, with 12 bases left in between. The CDR3 DNA reads as TGTGCCAGCAGTTTATATGGGGGTAGGTACGAGCAGTACTTC. This gives the protein CASSLYGGRYEQYF.

This clonotype was picked up many times. V is TRBV12-3 or TRBV12-4 and J is TRBJ1-1, with a tentative D call TRBD1 (5 bases). The CDR3 is 13 residues long. Trimming left V 6 bases short and J 1 base short, with 9 bases between. The CDR3 loop is CASRGRQNTEAFF. DNA of the CDR3: TGTGCCAGCAGGGGACGGCAGAACACTGAAGCTTTCTTT.

At least ten counts were recorded for this clonotype. V usage is TRBV20-1 and J usage is TRBJ2-3; the match to TRBD2 covers 13 bases. V lost 3 bases to trimming and J lost 3 bases; unmatched junction nucleotides: 6. The CDR3 is 16 residues long. From germline, CDR1 is DFQATT and CDR2 SNEGSKA (reference sequence). The CDR3 DNA sequence: TGCAGTGCTAGGGGACTAGCGGGATTGAAAACAGATACGCAGTATTTT. Its protein product is CSARGLAGLKTDTQYF.

The genes are TRBV2 and TRBJ2-3, with D maybe TRBD1 (5 bases). CDR3 length: 12 residues. V dropped 7 bases and J dropped 5 bases, with 10 bases sitting between them. Germline-derived CDR1 and CDR2 are SNHLY and FYNNEI. The CDR3 loop reads CASKGMRDTQYF. The CDR3 coding sequence is TGTGCCAGCAAGGGGATGAGAGATACGCAGTATTTT. The full variable domain, rest sourced from reference TRBV2 and TRBJ2-3, is EPEVTQTPSHQVTQMGQEVILRCVPISNHLYFYWYRQILGQKVEFLVSFYNNEISEKSEIFDDQFSVERPDGSNFTLKIRSTKLEDSAMYFCASKGMRDTQYFGPGTRLTVL.

The table lists this clonotype with many counts. The chain recombines TRBV28 with TRBJ2-3; D possibly corresponds to TRBD2 (6 bases). Germline CDR1 is MDHEN and CDR2 is SYDVKM. This CDR3 contains 15 residues. The ends were cut back, 6 bases at V and 0 bases at J, with 13 bases in the middle. The CDR3 bases are TGTGCCAGCAGGGTAGATGCGGGGAGCACAGATACGCAGTATTTT. This sequence encodes CASRVDAGSTDTQYF.

The sample holds many counts of this clonotype. The gene calls are TRBV11-3 and TRBJ1-1; D is perhaps TRBD1 (5 bases). Germline CDR1 SGHNT, CDR2 YENEEA. The CDR3 loop spans 14 amino acids. V was cut by 8 bases and J by 0 bases, with 13 bases left in between. The CDR3, as DNA: TGTGCCAGCGGGGGTACTCGTATGAACACTGAAGCTTTCTTT. As protein: CASGGTRMNTEAFF. Supplemented by reference TRBV11-3 and TRBJ1-1, the full variable domain reads EAGVVQSPRYKIIEKKQPVAFWCNPISGHNTLYWYLQNLGQGPELLIRYENEEAVDDSQLPKDRFSAERLKGVDSTLKIQPAELGDSAVYLCASGGTRMNTEAFFGQGTRLTVV.